What follows are 6 T cell receptor beta chains derived from one specimen sequenced in a study of T-cell memory formation after mild COVID-19. Each CDR3 protein is one row after TCRdb ran MiXCR on the 5' RACE reads. The table includes 450,000 to 650,000 distinct CDR3 sequences, roughly a fifth detected once. Sequenced sample: PBMCs or a T cell subset sorted from them (not recorded which). All receptors derive from an adult woman who had mild COVID-19 (a few samples of this study predate the infection). Cell type and time point are not known.

This clonotype was found a few times. The chain combines TRBV15 with TRBJ2-1; D gene ambiguous. CDR1 and CDR2 (germline): LNHNV, YYDKDF (reference sequence). The V gene lost 5 bases and the J gene lost 7 bases, with 9 bases spanning the gap. The CDR3 totals 12 residues. CDR3 coding DNA: TGTGCCACCAGCGCTAAGACGAATGAGCAGTTCTTC. It yields the protein CATSAKTNEQFF.

The chain combines TRBV24-1 with TRBJ2-1; 7 bases line up with TRBD2. Germline trimming cut 3 bases from V and 8 bases from J; bases unmatched to any gene: 21. The germline V gene encodes CDR1 KGHDR and CDR2 SFDVKD. The CDR3 has 19 residues. The CDR3 nucleotides are TGTGCCACCAGTGATCCCCTCATGGGGGGGAGGTATCTCCGGGATGAGCAGTTCTTC. It encodes CATSDPLMGGRYLRDEQFF.

The table lists this clonotype with a few counts. The V gene is TRBV19, the J gene TRBJ1-2, with D unresolved. Trimming shortened V by 9 bases and J by 5 bases, and 19 bases separated the two germline ends. The length of the CDR3 is 14 residues. Per the germline V gene, CDR1 is LNHDA and CDR2 is SQIVND (reference sequence). The CDR3 region has the DNA TGTGCCAGCGGACTTGGGCTTCGGGGTTATGGCTACACCTTC. Translating gives CASGLGLRGYGYTF. Combining the CDR3 with reference TRBV19 and TRBJ1-2 gives the whole variable domain DGGITQSPKYLFRKEGQNVTLSCEQNLNHDAMYWYRQDPGQGLRLIYYSQIVNDFQKGDIAEGYSVSREKKESFPLTVTSAQKNPTAFYLCASGLGLRGYGYTFGSGTRLTVV.

This clonotype was detected a few times. The genes are TRBV19 and TRBJ2-2; D is uncertain. The CDR3 loop spans 14 amino acids. Germline values: CDR1 LNHDA, CDR2 SQIVND (reference sequence). Trimming removed 5 bases from V and 0 bases from J, with 7 bases in between. Here the CDR3 reads CASSYTANTGELFF. The DNA for the CDR3 is TGTGCCAGTAGTTATACGGCGAACACCGGGGAGCTGTTTTTT.

The V gene is TRBV4-3, the J gene TRBJ2-1, with D possibly matching TRBD2 (5 bases). Trimming took off 0 bases at V and 5 bases at J, with 8 bases between the two ends. The CDR3 has 14 residues. CDR1 is LGHNA and CDR2 is YSLEER in the germline V gene. The CDR3 reads CASSQEWEHNEQFF. CDR3 DNA sequence: TGCGCCAGCAGCCAAGAGTGGGAGCACAATGAGCAGTTCTTC.

The V and J genes are TRBV5-1 and TRBJ2-1, with 8 bases lining up with TRBD2. The germline gives CDR1 SGHRS, CDR2 YFSETQ. After removal of 0 bases from V and 7 bases from J, the junction contained 9 bases not matched to a gene. This CDR3 has 16 residues. This CDR3 reads CASSLAPGRALNEQFF. As DNA, the CDR3 is TGCGCCAGCAGCTTGGCCCCCGGGAGGGCCTTAAATGAGCAGTTCTTC.